The clone carrying this T cell receptor beta chain came up many times. No antigen is known for it. Germline values: CDR1 MNHNS, CDR2 SASEGT. The CDR3 extends over 17 amino acids. V trimming: 8 bases; J trimming: 1 base; junction bases outside the gene matches: 11. This entry belongs to a study of T cells in Graves' hyperthyroidism and ophthalmopathy. Study-level points and caveats: Ophthalmopathy could be told apart from stable hyperthyroidism with a 13 V-J model.

Amplification of TCR beta CDR3 regions used RNA as the template. The TCR CDR3 was amplified in a first-round RT-PCR using the HTBI primer set. TCRdb fed the multiplex PCR reads into MiXCR, producing one record per CDR3 protein. This table holds more than 650,000 distinct CDR3 sequences, about 15% found once. The source of this sequence is a woman aged 18-29 years with Graves' hyperthyroidism. Material for sequencing was blood. The chain recombines TRBV6-1 with TRBJ1-5; 10 nucleotides agree with TRBD1. CDR3 sequence reads: CASFRDRGAQSNQPQHF. CDR3 nucleotide sequence: TGTGCCAGCTTCCGGGACAGGGGCGCTCAGAGCAATCAGCCCCAGCATTTT.